The 11 T cell receptor beta chains below come from one sample, sequenced in a study of breast tumors, draining lymph nodes, adjacent tissues. TCRdb independently ran MiXCR on the multiplex PCR reads; one entry per CDR3 protein. The sample includes fewer than 85,000 distinct CDR3 sequences, roughly 20% of them seen just once. Samples came from axillary lymph nodes draining the breast cancer. Source material: axillary lymph node tissue. These TCRs come from a female donor with breast cancer. Some clones in this sample may be carry-over from other donors' samples.

This clonotype was detected a few times. The chain couples TRBV28 to TRBJ1-5; 9 bases are a match to TRBD1. Germline V gives CDR1 MDHEN, CDR2 SYDVKM. V dropped 4 bases and J dropped 1; count of bases not matched to a gene: 5. This CDR3 region has 16 residues. This CDR3 reads CASSSGQGISNQPQHF. Here the CDR3 DNA reads TGTGCCAGCAGTTCGGGACAGGGTATAAGCAATCAGCCCCAGCATTTT.

Concerning this clonotype itself: No conserved phenylalanine or tryptophan is present at the end of the CDR3, so a read error is the likely explanation. V and J are TRBV4-1 and TRBJ2-1; 7 nucleotides align to TRBD2. CDR3 length: 14 amino acids. V lost 4 bases to trimming and J lost 10 bases; unmatched junction nucleotides: 10. Looked up from germline, CDR1 is MGHRA and CDR2 is YSYEKL. In DNA, the CDR3 is TGCGCCAGCAGCCCGGGGACTAACCTACACGAGCAGTTCCTC. It translates to CASSPGTNLHEQFL.

This chain connects TRBV6-1 to TRBJ1-2, with 10 positions matching TRBD1. The CDR3 spans 15 residues. CDR1 and CDR2 from the germline V gene are MNHNS and SASEGT. With 6 bases clipped from V and 3 bases from J, the junction kept 7 bases outside the gene matches. The CDR3 is CASRIFGQGDYGYTF. Written as DNA, the CDR3 is TGTGCCAGCAGGATCTTCGGACAGGGGGACTATGGCTACACCTTC.

This clonotype was seen many times. This sequence joins TRBV19 and TRBJ1-5; D is unclear. With 5 bases removed from V and 1 base from J, the gap between germline ends came to 6 bases. Germline assignment: CDR1 LNHDA and CDR2 SQIVND (reference sequence). The CDR3 runs to 13 residues. In nucleotides, the CDR3 is TGTGCCAGTAGTCGAACCAGCAATCAGCCCCAGCATTTT. This gives the protein CASSRTSNQPQHF.

This clonotype was seen ten or more times. V gene TRBV14 combines with J gene TRBJ2-2; D gene unclear. V lost 4 bases and J lost 2, with 14 bases in between. CDR3 length: 16 amino acids. The germline gives CDR1 SGHDN, CDR2 FVKESK. The CDR3, as DNA: TGTGCCAGCAGCCCCTTGGGCCGGAGAAACACCGGGGAGCTGTTTTTT. Translated: CASSPLGRRNTGELFF.

The genes are TRBV28 and TRBJ2-5; the D call may be TRBD1 or TRBD2 (5 bases each). V was pared by 7 bases and J by 4 bases, with 22 bases between. Germline V gives CDR1 MDHEN, CDR2 SYDVKM. The CDR3 totals 16 residues. DNA for the CDR3: TGTGCCAGCAACTCACGGGACCCGGGTAAGGGAGAGACCCAGTACTTC. Translating gives CASNSRDPGKGETQYF.

This clonotype was observed at least ten times. The rearrangement joins TRBV5-1 to TRBJ2-7; 12 nucleotides align to TRBD2. CDR1 and CDR2 (germline): SGHRS, YFSETQ. Germline trimming cut 5 bases from V and 4 bases from J; bases unmatched to any gene: 7. The CDR3 extends over 15 amino acids. As DNA, the CDR3 is TGCGCCAGCAGAACCGGGACTAGCGGGTTTTACGAGCAGTACTTC. Translation gives CASRTGTSGFYEQYF.

This clonotype has a count of ten or more. The chain carries TRBV24-1 and TRBJ2-5; D not resolved. V lost 0 bases and J 2 bases, leaving 9 bases between the germline ends. CDR1 KGHDR and CDR2 SFDVKD come from the germline V gene. The CDR3 extends over 15 amino acids. CDR3 amino acids: CATSDLPGRQETQYF. CDR3 DNA sequence: TGTGCCACCAGTGATTTGCCGGGCAGACAAGAGACCCAGTACTTC.

This clonotype has a count of ten or more. The chain carries TRBV19 and TRBJ2-7, with 7 bases identical to TRBD1. Germline loops: CDR1 LNHDA, CDR2 SQIVND (reference sequence). Trimming took 8 bases from V and 4 from J; bases not matched to a gene: 11. The CDR3 is made up of 14 amino acids. CDR3 residues: CASAAGTEPYEQYF. The DNA for the CDR3 is TGTGCCAGTGCCGCCGGGACAGAACCATACGAGCAGTACTTC.

This chain uses TRBV18 with TRBJ2-1; D not resolved. The germline V and J ends were trimmed by 7 bases and 7 bases, with 8 bases remaining between them. CDR1 KGHSH and CDR2 LQKENI come from the germline V gene. This CDR3 is 11 amino acids long. CDR3 protein: CASLPSNEQFF. In nucleotides, the CDR3 is TGTGCCAGCTTACCCTCAAATGAGCAGTTCTTC. The full variable domain, completed using reference TRBV18 and TRBJ2-1, is NAGVMQNPRHLVRRRGQEARLRCSPMKGHSHVYWYRQLPEEGLKFMVYLQKENIIDESGMPKERFSAEFPKEGPSILRIQQVVRGDSAAYFCASLPSNEQFFGPGTRLTVL.

Concerning this clonotype: A much more abundant neighbour one base away suggests this may be a read error. A read error is likely, as this CDR3 ends without the conserved phenylalanine or tryptophan. The rearrangement joins TRBV7-2 to TRBJ1-5; D remains ambiguous. From germline, CDR1 is SGHTA and CDR2 FQGNSA. The length of the CDR3 is 14 residues. V lost 5 bases, J lost 4 bases, and 12 bases lay in between. CDR3 nucleotides: TGTGCCAGCAGCGCCCGTCGCGAGAATCAGCCCCAGCATCTT. Protein: CASSARRENQPQHL.